This T cell receptor (beta chain) was found in a study of cytomegalovirus exposure and HLA in healthy donors. At the level of the study: An earlier analysis found some 100 million unique TCR beta sequences from around 180 million T cells.

V shed 3 bases and J shed 7 bases, with 9 bases lying between them. The CDR3 length is 13 residues. Germline CDR1 is SGHTA and CDR2 is FQGNSA. Vbeta (60) and Jbeta (13) primers were used in the PCR. TCRdb keeps only in-frame clones here, not all; method: immunoSEQ multiplex PCR. The profile covers roughly 140,000 clones, with over 70% appearing a single time and under 6% taken by the ten largest. V usage is TRBV7-2 and J usage is TRBJ1-4, with D possibly TRBD1 on 5 matching bases. Sample: PBMCs. This clonotype was sampled from a man aged 40-55 years in good health and CMV-seronegative. The CDR3 spells CASSLRQREKLFF. In DNA, the CDR3 is TGTGCCAGCAGCTTGAGACAGCGTGAAAAACTGTTTTTT. Using reference TRBV7-2 and TRBJ1-4 for the parts outside the CDR3, the full variable domain is GAGVSQSPSNKVTEKGKDVELRCDPISGHTALYWYRQSLGQGLEFLIYFQGNSAPDKSGLPSDRFSAERTGGSVSTLTIQRTQQEDSAVYLCASSLRQREKLFFGSGTQLSVL.